These T cell receptor beta chains were read from a single sample in a study of blood T cell repertoires in COVID-19. The repertoire was sequenced with immunoSEQ multiplex PCR; TCRdb's copy has only in-frame clones and lacks some. This table holds roughly 170,000 clones, 86% found once. The sample consisted of peripheral blood. All receptors come from a man between 65 and 85 years old with active or convalescent COVID-19. Each CDR3 is given with its conserved first and last residue.

CDR3 protein	V gene	J gene
CASSQSSGSRGEQFF	TRBV4-3	TRBJ2-1
CASSRESSYEQYF	TRBV2	TRBJ2-7
CASSEAGTGRNYGYTF	TRBV2	TRBJ1-2
CSASAGLLGQTDTQYF	TRBV20-1	TRBJ2-3
CASSLPRATNEKLFF	TRBV7-9	TRBJ1-4
CAWSGIGGQETQYF	TRBV30	TRBJ2-5
CASSPYSGTGTSNQPQHF	TRBV4-3	TRBJ1-5
CSASYRRVYGYTF	TRBV20-1	TRBJ1-2
CASSGGTAEAFF	TRBV11-3	TRBJ1-1
CASSATGYSNQPQHF	TRBV2	TRBJ1-5
CASSQEPGQGRRGYTF	TRBV14	TRBJ1-2
CASSPDRGYEQYF	TRBV27	TRBJ2-7
CASQGSYNEQFF	TRBV5-1	TRBJ2-1
CASSIRLAADTQYF	TRBV19	TRBJ2-3
CASRPTLTVSYEQYF	TRBV6-5	TRBJ2-7
CASSQLDRERASGYTF	TRBV5-6	TRBJ1-2
CASSLQGQINGNTIYF	TRBV5-1	TRBJ1-3
CSASKGAGENTIYF	TRBV20-1	TRBJ1-3
CASGLVLTPTYQETQYF	TRBV12-5	TRBJ2-5
CASSSTPQGKETQYF	TRBV7-9	TRBJ2-5
CASSLEPRDSYGYTF	TRBV7-2	TRBJ1-2
CASSFLQETQYF	TRBV5-1	TRBJ2-5
CASSETGGWFRYNSPLHF	TRBV7-2	TRBJ1-6
CASSLRVFPSNEQFF	TRBV7-2	TRBJ2-1
CASTDRGGQSTEAFF	TRBV6-6	TRBJ1-1
CASSGGIQETQYF	TRBV11-2	TRBJ2-5
CASSLGLAGGGFEQYF	TRBV7-2	TRBJ2-7
CASSPLPGTRRNEQFF	TRBV7-2	TRBJ2-1
CASSREPYSNYGYTF	TRBV6-5	TRBJ1-2
CAISESKGSSNLGQPQHF	TRBV10-3	TRBJ1-5
CASSQDYELYGYTF	TRBV4-2	TRBJ1-2
CASSAEGGEQYF	TRBV5-1	TRBJ2-7
CASSLWGTPGNEQFF	TRBV5-1	TRBJ2-1
CASSLGPPGQGGYGYTF	TRBV11-2	TRBJ1-2
CASRPGGPQSVANYGYTF	TRBV7-9	TRBJ1-2
CASSFLAGFSSYNEQFF	TRBV7-8	TRBJ2-1
CASSEFGTTGNTIYF	TRBV25-1	TRBJ1-3
CASSIGGSNQPQHF	TRBV5-1	TRBJ1-5
CASSYSGTSGYNEQFF	TRBV6-2/TRBV6-3	TRBJ2-1
CASSPTWDSGNTIYF	TRBV25-1	TRBJ1-3
CASSQWATPYGNTEAFF	TRBV5-1	TRBJ1-1
CASSYADRVGETQYF	TRBV6-2/TRBV6-3	TRBJ2-5